The 19 T cell receptor beta chains listed next were all sequenced from one sample in a study of cytomegalovirus exposure and HLA in healthy donors. PCR involved 60 Vbeta and 13 Jbeta primers. TCRdb's copy holds only in-frame clones and misses some; the assay was immunoSEQ multiplex PCR. The specimen's table records 77,000 or so clones. The sample consisted of PBMCs. These receptors were collected from a man aged 25-40 years in good health and CMV-seronegative.

The chain links TRBV5-4 to TRBJ1-2; tentative D call: TRBD1 (6 bases). V was pared by 4 bases and J by 8 bases, with 12 bases between. Germline V gene lookup returns CDR1 SGHNT and CDR2 YYREEE (reference sequence). The CDR3 spans 12 residues. CDR3 bases: TGTGCCAGCAGCGCCTACAGGGAGGGCTACACCTTC. Its protein is CASSAYREGYTF.

This sequence joins TRBV7-9 and TRBJ2-7; TRBD1 is a possible D gene (7 bases). CDR3 length: 14 residues. The germline V gene encodes CDR1 SEHNR and CDR2 FQNEAQ (reference sequence). Trimming pared 1 base from V and 5 bases from J, leaving 12 bases between. DNA for the CDR3: TGTGCCAGCAGCTTAGAGGGCAGGGGGGACGAGCAGTACTTC. Amino acid sequence: CASSLEGRGDEQYF.

The chain combines TRBV7-9 with TRBJ2-7; TRBD1 matches at 9 bases. The germline gives CDR1 SEHNR, CDR2 FQNEAQ (reference sequence). The V and J ends lost 1 base and 2 bases, in that order; junction bases with no gene match: 9. The CDR3 covers 17 residues. CDR3 in amino acids: CASSLVLGGTGPYEQYF. Written as DNA, the CDR3 is TGTGCCAGCAGCTTAGTCTTAGGGGGGACAGGGCCCTACGAGCAGTACTTC. The whole variable domain, filled in from reference TRBV7-9 and TRBJ2-7, reads DTGVSQNPRHKITKRGQNVTFRCDPISEHNRLYWYRQTLGQGPEFLTYFQNEAQLEKSRLLSDRFSAERPKGSFSTLEIQRTEQGDSAMYLCASSLVLGGTGPYEQYFGPGTRLTVT.

This chain joins TRBV4-1 and TRBJ1-4, with 10 bases matching TRBD1. CDR3 length: 16 residues. Per the germline V gene, CDR1 is MGHRA and CDR2 is YSYEKL. Trimming took 2 bases from V and 7 from J; bases not matched to a gene: 7. The CDR3 loop reads CASSQLGQGKAEKLFF. The CDR3 DNA follows: TGCGCCAGCAGCCAACTGGGACAGGGGAAAGCTGAAAAACTGTTTTTT.

Its frequency marks this clone as medium-sized. The V call is TRBV5-4, the J call TRBJ2-3; TRBD2 matches at 11 bases. With V trimmed by 1 base and J by 2 bases, 3 bases remained unmatched. CDR1 is SGHNT and CDR2 is YYREEE in the germline V gene (reference sequence). This CDR3 is 16 amino acids long. CDR3 protein: CASSLRLAGSTDTQYF. CDR3 nucleotide sequence: TGTGCCAGCAGCTTGCGACTAGCGGGATCCACAGATACGCAGTATTTT.

The J gene is TRBJ1-1, the V gene TRBV5-1; D might be TRBD1 (5 bases). The CDR3 loop spans 14 amino acids. Germline loops: CDR1 SGHRS, CDR2 YFSETQ. With 4 bases removed from V and 4 bases from J, the gap between germline ends came to 14 bases. CDR3 protein: CASSLWTRGTEAFF. The CDR3 region has the DNA TGCGCCAGCAGCCTCTGGACAAGGGGCACTGAAGCTTTCTTT.

The J gene is TRBJ2-3, the V gene TRBV5-1, with a weak D call TRBD1 (6 bases). Germline values: CDR1 SGHRS, CDR2 YFSETQ. The V end lost 1 base, the J end lost 6 bases, and 9 bases lay between the germline ends. The CDR3 has 13 amino acids. The CDR3 DNA sequence: TGCGCCAGCAGCTTGCAGGGGAAGGATACGCAGTATTTT. It codes for CASSLQGKDTQYF.

The CDR3 sequence: CASSRVQGTGANVLTF. The CDR3 DNA sequence: TGTGCCAGCTCGAGGGTACAGGGCACTGGGGCCAACGTCCTGACTTTC. The chain couples TRBV27 to TRBJ2-6; a weak D match, TRBD1 (6 bases). The CDR3 consists of 16 residues. The germline gives CDR1 MNHEY, CDR2 SMNVEV (reference sequence). The V gene lost 8 bases and the J gene lost 2 bases, with 16 bases spanning the gap.

The CDR3 DNA sequence: TGTGCCAGCAGCTTAGACGAGGGGGTAGATGGCTACACCTTC. Amino acid sequence: CASSLDEGVDGYTF. This chain links TRBV13 with TRBJ1-2, with a weak D call TRBD1 (6 bases). The CDR3 runs 14 residues. V lost 1 base and J lost 6, with 12 bases in between. CDR1 PRHDT and CDR2 FYEKMQ come from the germline V gene (reference sequence).

The rearrangement uses TRBV18 and TRBJ1-1, with TRBD1 matching over 7 bases. CDR3 length: 13 residues. Germline loops: CDR1 KGHSH, CDR2 LQKENI. Losses at the gene ends were 4 bases for V and 4 bases for J; bases not matched to a gene: 3. The CDR3 loop is CASSQGALTEAFF. The CDR3 region has the DNA TGTGCCAGCTCACAGGGGGCGCTCACTGAAGCTTTCTTT.

The CDR3, as DNA: TGTGCCAGCAGCTTAGTGAGGGAGGAGAACATTCAGTACTTC. The encoded protein is CASSLVREENIQYF. V and J are TRBV11-3 and TRBJ2-4, with D possibly being TRBD2 (6 bases). The germline V and J ends were trimmed by 1 base and 7 bases, with 11 bases remaining between them. CDR1 and CDR2 from the germline V gene are SGHNT and YENEEA. The CDR3 loop spans 14 amino acids.

J is TRBJ2-7 and V is TRBV11-3; 7 bases match TRBD1. CDR3 size: 13 residues. Losses at the gene ends were 5 bases for V and 5 bases for J; bases not matched to a gene: 6. Germline CDR1 SGHNT, CDR2 YENEEA. The CDR3 reads CASSATGAHEQYF. The CDR3 DNA is TGTGCCAGCAGCGCAACAGGGGCCCACGAGCAGTACTTC.

The chain couples TRBV5-1 to TRBJ2-1, with a weak D call TRBD2 (5 bases). The germline CDR1 and CDR2 sequences are SGHRS and YFSETQ. The length of the CDR3 is 12 residues. Trimming took off 5 bases at V and 8 bases at J, with 11 bases between the two ends. The CDR3: CASRQLGDEQFF. CDR3 DNA: TGCGCCAGCAGGCAACTAGGCGATGAGCAGTTCTTC. Filled out from reference TRBV5-1 and TRBJ2-1, the complete variable domain reads KAGVTQTPRYLIKTRGQQVTLSCSPISGHRSVSWYQQTPGQGLQFLFEYFSETQRNKGNFPGRFSGRQFSNSRSEMNVSTLELGDSALYLCASRQLGDEQFFGPGTRLTVL.

This chain links TRBV5-1 with TRBJ2-3; TRBD2 aligns across 13 bases. The CDR3 is 14 residues long. CDR1 and CDR2 from the germline V gene are SGHRS and YFSETQ. Losses at the gene ends were 9 bases for V and 6 bases for J; bases not matched to a gene: 7. Here the CDR3 reads CANSKGLAGDTQYF. CDR3 DNA sequence: TGCGCCAACAGTAAGGGACTAGCGGGGGATACGCAGTATTTT.

Comments on this clone: In the same sample, other DNA sequences code for this CDR3. The chain recombines TRBV18 with TRBJ1-2; the D is unclear. CDR1 and CDR2 from the germline V gene are KGHSH and LQKENI. The CDR3 length is 18 residues. The V and J ends lost 10 bases and 0 bases respectively, with 27 bases between them. CDR3 nucleotide sequence: TGTGCCACCTCTCCATACGCTCGGCTAATCCTAGCTAACTATGGCTACACCTTC. It translates to CATSPYARLILANYGYTF.

The CDR3 sequence is CASSSTGEVVTQYF. CDR3 nucleotide sequence: TGTGCCAGCAGCTCGACAGGGGAGGTCGTTACGCAGTATTTT. The rearrangement uses TRBV7-3 and TRBJ2-3; 8 bases are a match to TRBD1. The CDR3 has 14 amino acids. V gave up 4 bases and J gave up 8 bases; unmatched junction bases: 8. The germline gives CDR1 SGHTA, CDR2 FQGTGA.

This chain uses TRBV4-1 with TRBJ2-1; tentative D call: TRBD2 (5 bases). The germline V and J ends were trimmed by 3 bases and 5 bases, with 17 bases remaining between them. Germline CDR1 MGHRA, CDR2 YSYEKL. The length of the CDR3 is 16 residues. The CDR3 spells CASSQPTGRGNNEQFF. The DNA of the CDR3 is TGCGCCAGCAGCCAGCCAACGGGGAGAGGGAACAATGAGCAGTTCTTC.

The chain carries TRBV29-1 and TRBJ2-3, with TRBD2 matching 9 bases. The CDR3 length is 15 residues. Germline CDR1 and CDR2: SQVTM and ANQGSEA. After removal of 4 bases from V and 4 bases from J, the junction contained 9 bases not matched to a gene. The CDR3 reads CSVVGGGLAPDTQYF. CDR3 sequence (DNA): TGCAGCGTTGTAGGGGGCGGACTAGCGCCAGATACGCAGTATTTT.

This rearrangement joins TRBV11-2 to TRBJ1-2, with D tentatively TRBD1 (5 bases). The CDR3 spans 12 residues. The V and J ends lost 3 bases and 4 bases respectively, with 6 bases between them. Per germline, CDR1 SGHAT and CDR2 FQNNGV. The DNA of the CDR3 is TGTGCCAGCAGCTTCGACAGCTATGGCTACACCTTC. Its translation is CASSFDSYGYTF.